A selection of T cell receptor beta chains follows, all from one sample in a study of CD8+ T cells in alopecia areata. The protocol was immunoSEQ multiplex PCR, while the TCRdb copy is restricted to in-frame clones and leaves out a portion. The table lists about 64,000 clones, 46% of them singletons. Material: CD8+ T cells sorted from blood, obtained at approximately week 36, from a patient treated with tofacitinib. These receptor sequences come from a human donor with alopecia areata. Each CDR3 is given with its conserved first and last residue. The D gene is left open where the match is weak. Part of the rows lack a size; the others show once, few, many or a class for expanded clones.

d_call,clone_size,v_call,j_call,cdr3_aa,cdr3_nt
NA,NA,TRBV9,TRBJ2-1,CASSVGGSYNEQFF,TGTGCCAGCAGCGTAGGGGGCTCCTACAATGAGCAGTTCTTC
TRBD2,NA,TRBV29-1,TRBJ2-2,CSVERRLAGGQNGELFF,TGCAGCGTTGAACGACGGCTAGCGGGAGGGCAGAACGGGGAGCTGTTTTTT
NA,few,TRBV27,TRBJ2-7,CASSTGQTTYEQYF,TGTGCCAGCAGTACGGGGCAGACCACCTACGAGCAGTACTTC
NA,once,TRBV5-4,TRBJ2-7,CASSLDVGRRDEQYF,TGTGCCAGCAGCTTGGACGTCGGAAGGCGGGACGAGCAGTACTTC
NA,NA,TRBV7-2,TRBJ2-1,CASSPGRHGNEQFF,TGTGCCAGCAGCCCAGGACGGCATGGCAATGAGCAGTTCTTC
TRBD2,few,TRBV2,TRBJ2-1,CASSESGSPYNEQFF,TGTGCCAGCAGCGAAAGCGGGAGCCCCTACAATGAGCAGTTCTTC
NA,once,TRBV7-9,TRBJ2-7,CASSFGGEQYF,TGTGCCAGCAGCTTTGGGGGCGAGCAGTACTTC
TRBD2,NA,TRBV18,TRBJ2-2,CASSPGTSGYTGELFF,TGTGCCAGCTCACCCGGGACTAGCGGATACACCGGGGAGCTGTTTTTT
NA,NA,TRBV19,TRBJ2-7,CASSILVERVREQYF,TGTGCCAGTAGTATTCTCGTCGAACGGGTAAGGGAGCAGTACTTC
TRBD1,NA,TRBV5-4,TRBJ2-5,CASSRQGSYQETQYF,TGTGCCAGCAGCCGACAGGGATCGTACCAAGAGACCCAGTACTTC
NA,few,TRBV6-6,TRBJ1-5,CASTIGPLKPQHF,TGTGCCAGCACCATAGGGCCTTTAAAGCCCCAGCATTTT
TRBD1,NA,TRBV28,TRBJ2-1,CASSFQGARNGQFF,TGTGCCAGCAGTTTTCAGGGGGCTCGGAATGGGCAGTTCTTC
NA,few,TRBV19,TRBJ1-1,CASTRRPNTEAFF,TGTGCCAGTACCCGACGACCGAACACTGAAGCTTTCTTT
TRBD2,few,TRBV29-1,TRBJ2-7,CSARAGSSYEQYF,TGCAGCGCGAGAGCGGGAAGCTCCTACGAGCAGTACTTC
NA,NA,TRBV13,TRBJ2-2,CASSQDRANTGELFF,TGTGCCAGCAGCCAGGACAGAGCGAACACCGGGGAGCTGTTTTTT
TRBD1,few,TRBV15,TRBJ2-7,CATSPRGNVEIEQYF,TGTGCCACCAGCCCCAGGGGGAATGTTGAGATCGAGCAGTACTTC
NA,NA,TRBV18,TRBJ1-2,CASSSWDYGYTF,TGTGCCAGCTCCAGCTGGGACTATGGCTACACCTTC
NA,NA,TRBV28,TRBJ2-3,CASNEDSDTQYF,TGTGCCAGCAACGAAGACTCAGATACGCAGTATTTT
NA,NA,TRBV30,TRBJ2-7,CAWSIPLARGYEQYF,TGTGCCTGGAGTATCCCCCTCGCCCGGGGCTACGAGCAGTACTTC
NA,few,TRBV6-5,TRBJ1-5,CASRETGSNQPQHF,TGTGCCAGCAGGGAAACAGGATCCAATCAGCCCCAGCATTTT
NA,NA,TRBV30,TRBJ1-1,CAWGDGNTEAFF,TGTGCCTGGGGGGACGGCAACACTGAAGCTTTCTTT
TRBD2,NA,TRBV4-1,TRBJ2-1,CASSLRSGSSNEQFF,TGCGCCAGCAGCTTGAGGAGCGGGAGTTCGAATGAGCAGTTCTTC
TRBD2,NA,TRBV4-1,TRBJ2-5,CASSQDSGETQYF,TGCGCCAGCAGCCAAGATAGCGGGGAGACCCAGTACTTC
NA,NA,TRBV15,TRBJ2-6,CATSLGASGANVLTF,TGTGCCACCAGCCTCGGGGCCTCTGGGGCCAACGTCCTGACTTTC
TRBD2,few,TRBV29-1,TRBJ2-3,CSVDGGRVDTQYF,TGCAGCGTCGACGGCGGGAGGGTGGATACGCAGTATTTT
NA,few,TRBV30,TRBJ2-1,CASDSYNEQFF,TGTGCCTCGGACTCTTACAATGAGCAGTTCTTC
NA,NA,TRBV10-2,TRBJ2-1,CASTGSYNEQFF,TGCGCCAGCACCGGAAGTTACAATGAGCAGTTCTTC
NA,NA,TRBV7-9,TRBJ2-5,CASSFGYPETQYF,TGTGCCAGCAGCTTTGGGTACCCAGAGACCCAGTACTTC
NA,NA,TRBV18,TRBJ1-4,CASSPDGHNEKLFF,TGTGCCAGCTCACCGGACGGACATAATGAAAAACTGTTTTTT
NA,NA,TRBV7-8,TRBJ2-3,CASSLLSEGRGAGTQYF,TGTGCCAGCAGCTTATTATCCGAAGGACGAGGGGCCGGTACGCAGTATTTT
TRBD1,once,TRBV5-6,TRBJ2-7,CASSGQGVEALFSSYEQYF,TGTGCCAGCAGCGGACAGGGGGTTGAGGCCCTCTTCTCCTCCTACGAGCAGTACTTC
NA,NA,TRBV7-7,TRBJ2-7,CASSLRPDYEQYF,TGTGCTAGCAGCCTCCGACCCGACTACGAGCAGTACTTC
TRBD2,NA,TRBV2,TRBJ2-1,CASRLQVGGSYNEQFF,TGTGCCAGCAGGCTACAGGTGGGGGGGTCCTACAATGAGCAGTTCTTC
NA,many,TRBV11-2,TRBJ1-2,CASSLEAGYYGYTF,TGTGCCAGCAGCTTAGAGGCTGGGTACTATGGCTACACCTTC
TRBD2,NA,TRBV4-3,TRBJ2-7,CASSQDLGLEGYEQYF,TGCGCCAGCAGCCAAGATCTCGGACTAGAGGGCTACGAGCAGTACTTC
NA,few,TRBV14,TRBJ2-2,CASSQAWGELFF,TGTGCCAGCAGCCAAGCATGGGGGGAGCTGTTTTTT
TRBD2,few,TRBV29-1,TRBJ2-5,CSVLTSGRDLDRGTQYF,TGCAGCGTCTTGACTAGCGGGCGGGACCTCGACAGGGGGACCCAGTACTTC
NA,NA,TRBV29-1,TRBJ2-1,CSVGSFSPYNEQFF,TGCAGCGTTGGGAGTTTTTCCCCTTACAATGAGCAGTTCTTC
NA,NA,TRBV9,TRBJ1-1,CASSVTDMNTEAFF,TGTGCCAGCAGCGTAACAGATATGAACACTGAAGCTTTCTTT
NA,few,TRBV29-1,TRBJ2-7,CSVESGTPYEQYF,TGCAGCGTTGAATCTGGCACCCCCTACGAGCAGTACTTC
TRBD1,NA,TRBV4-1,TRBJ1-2,CASSQDSNRGPGYTF,TGCGCCAGCAGCCAGGATAGTAACAGGGGTCCAGGCTACACCTTC
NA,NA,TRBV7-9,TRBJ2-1,CASSGGSERIEQFF,TGTGCCAGCAGCGGGGGTAGCGAAAGGATTGAGCAGTTCTTC
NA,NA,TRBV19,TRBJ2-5,CASLGEDQETQYF,TGTGCCAGCCTTGGGGAAGACCAAGAGACCCAGTACTTC
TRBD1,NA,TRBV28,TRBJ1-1,CASSSTPRDSTEAFF,TGTGCCAGCAGTTCCACCCCCCGGGACAGCACTGAAGCTTTCTTT
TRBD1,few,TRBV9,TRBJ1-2,CASSATGGDPYGYTF,TGTGCCAGCAGCGCAACAGGGGGCGATCCCTATGGCTACACCTTC
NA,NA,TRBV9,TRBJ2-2,CASSVGNTGELFF,TGTGCCAGCAGCGTAGGGAACACCGGGGAGCTGTTTTTT
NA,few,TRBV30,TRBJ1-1,CAWRGSEAFF,TGTGCCTGGAGAGGTTCTGAAGCTTTCTTT
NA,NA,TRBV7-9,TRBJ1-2,CASLLLVQGNYGYTF,TGTGCCAGCCTCCTACTGGTACAGGGTAATTATGGCTACACCTTC
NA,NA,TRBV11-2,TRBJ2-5,CASQEGTQYF,TGTGCCAGCCAGGAGGGGACCCAGTACTTC
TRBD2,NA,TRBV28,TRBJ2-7,CASRPTSGIIYEQYF,TGTGCCAGCAGACCAACTAGCGGAATTATCTACGAGCAGTACTTC
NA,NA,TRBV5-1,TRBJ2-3,CASSLRTDTQYF,TGCGCCAGCAGCCTGCGCACAGATACGCAGTATTTT
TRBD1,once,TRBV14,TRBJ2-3,CASSQMTGTDTQYF,TGTGCCAGCAGCCAGATGACAGGGACCGATACGCAGTATTTT
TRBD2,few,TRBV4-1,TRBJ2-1,CASSQTERGDSTEQFF,TGCGCCAGCAGCCAAACGGAGCGGGGGGACTCTACTGAGCAGTTCTTC
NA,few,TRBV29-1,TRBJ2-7,CSVGNYRYEQYF,TGCAGCGTAGGGAATTACCGCTACGAGCAGTACTTC